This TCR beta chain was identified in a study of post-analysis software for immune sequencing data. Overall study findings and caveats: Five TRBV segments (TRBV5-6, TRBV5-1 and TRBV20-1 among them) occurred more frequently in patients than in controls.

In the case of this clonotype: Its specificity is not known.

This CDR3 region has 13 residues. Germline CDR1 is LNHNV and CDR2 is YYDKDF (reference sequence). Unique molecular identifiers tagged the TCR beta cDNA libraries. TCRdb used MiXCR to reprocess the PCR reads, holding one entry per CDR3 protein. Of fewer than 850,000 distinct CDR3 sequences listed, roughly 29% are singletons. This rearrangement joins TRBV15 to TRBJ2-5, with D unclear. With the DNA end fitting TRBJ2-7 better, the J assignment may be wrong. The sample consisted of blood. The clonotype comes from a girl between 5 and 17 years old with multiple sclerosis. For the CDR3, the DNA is TGTGCCACCAGCCGCCGCTTTTCCTACGAGCAGTACTTC. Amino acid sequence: CATSRRFSYEQYF.